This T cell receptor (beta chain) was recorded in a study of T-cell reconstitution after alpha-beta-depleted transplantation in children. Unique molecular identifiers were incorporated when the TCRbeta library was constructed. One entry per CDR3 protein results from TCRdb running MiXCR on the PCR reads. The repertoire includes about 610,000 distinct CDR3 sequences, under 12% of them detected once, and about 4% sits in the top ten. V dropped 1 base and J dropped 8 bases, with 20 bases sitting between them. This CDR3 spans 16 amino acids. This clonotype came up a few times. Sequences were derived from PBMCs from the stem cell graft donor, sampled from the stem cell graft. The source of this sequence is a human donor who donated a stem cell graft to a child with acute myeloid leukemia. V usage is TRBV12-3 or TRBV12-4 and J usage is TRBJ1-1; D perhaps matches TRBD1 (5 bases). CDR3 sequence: CASSLEAGVGGKEAFF. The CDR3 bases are TGTGCCAGCAGTTTAGAGGCTGGGGTCGGGGGGAAAGAAGCTTTCTTT.